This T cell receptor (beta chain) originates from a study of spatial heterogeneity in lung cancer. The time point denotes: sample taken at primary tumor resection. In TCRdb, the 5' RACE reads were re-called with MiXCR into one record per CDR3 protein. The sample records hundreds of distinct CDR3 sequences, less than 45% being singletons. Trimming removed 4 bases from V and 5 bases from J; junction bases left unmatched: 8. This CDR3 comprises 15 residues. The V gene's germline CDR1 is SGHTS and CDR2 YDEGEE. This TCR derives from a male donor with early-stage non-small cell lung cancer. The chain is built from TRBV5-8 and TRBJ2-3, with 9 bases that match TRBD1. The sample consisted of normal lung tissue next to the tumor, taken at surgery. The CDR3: CASSPGTGWEDTQYF. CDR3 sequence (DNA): TGTGCCAGCAGCCCCGGGACAGGGTGGGAAGATACGCAGTATTTT.